Listed below are T cell receptor beta chains from one sample, sequenced in a study of technical replicates of blood from a handful of donors. TCRdb's table, derived via immunoSEQ multiplex PCR, lists solely in-frame clones and lacks some. The sample lists some 69,000 clones, 88% occurring once. The sequenced sample consisted of PBMCs. The receptors were gathered from a human donor in good health. Some clones in this sample may be carry-over from other donors' samples. Both conserved end residues are part of each CDR3. The D gene is left open where the match is weak. Clone size is given for some rows only: seen once, a few or many times, or a class if the clone is expanded.

d_call: .; j_call: TRBJ2-5; cdr3_length: 15; clone_size: once; v_call: TRBV27; cdr3_aa: CASSLSRSSGETQYF; cdr3_nt: TGTGCCAGCAGTTTGTCCCGGTCATCCGGGGAGACCCAGTACTTC
d_call: .; j_call: TRBJ2-7; cdr3_length: 14; clone_size: .; v_call: TRBV18; cdr3_aa: CASSPETGSYEQYF; cdr3_nt: TGTGCCAGCTCACCGGAAACAGGGTCCTACGAGCAGTACTTC
d_call: TRBD1; j_call: TRBJ2-5; cdr3_length: 15; clone_size: few; v_call: TRBV2; cdr3_aa: CASDPGTGYQETQYF; cdr3_nt: TGTGCCAGCGACCCCGGGACAGGGTACCAAGAGACCCAGTACTTC
d_call: TRBD2; j_call: TRBJ2-1; cdr3_length: 15; clone_size: .; v_call: TRBV7-8; cdr3_aa: CASSSLAGGRNEQFF; cdr3_nt: TGTGCCAGCAGCTCTCTAGCGGGGGGGAGGAATGAGCAGTTCTTC
d_call: TRBD2; j_call: TRBJ2-7; cdr3_length: 17; clone_size: few; v_call: TRBV7-8; cdr3_aa: CASSEAPRTSGGGEQYF; cdr3_nt: TGTGCCAGCAGCGAGGCCCCCCGGACTAGCGGGGGAGGCGAGCAGTACTTC
d_call: .; j_call: TRBJ2-5; cdr3_length: 15; clone_size: few; v_call: TRBV4-1; cdr3_aa: CASSQVPGEQETQYF; cdr3_nt: TGCGCCAGCAGCCAAGTTCCGGGGGAACAAGAGACCCAGTACTTC
d_call: TRBD2; j_call: TRBJ2-1; cdr3_length: 15; clone_size: .; v_call: TRBV27; cdr3_aa: CASSSWTSGYNEQFF; cdr3_nt: TGTGCCAGCAGTTCCTGGACTAGCGGCTACAATGAGCAGTTCTTC
d_call: TRBD1; j_call: TRBJ1-2; cdr3_length: 17; clone_size: once; v_call: TRBV7-9; cdr3_aa: CASSHTKRQGRNYGYTF; cdr3_nt: TGTGCCAGCAGCCACACAAAGAGACAGGGGCGGAACTATGGCTACACCTTC
d_call: TRBD2; j_call: TRBJ2-7; cdr3_length: 17; clone_size: .; v_call: TRBV30; cdr3_aa: CAWSVRSGLADLYEQYF; cdr3_nt: TGTGCCTGGAGTGTACGTTCGGGACTAGCGGATCTCTACGAGCAGTACTTC
d_call: .; j_call: TRBJ2-2; cdr3_length: 13; clone_size: .; v_call: TRBV2; cdr3_aa: CASRGGEAGELFF; cdr3_nt: TGTGCCAGCAGGGGGGGTGAAGCCGGGGAGCTGTTTTTT
d_call: .; j_call: TRBJ2-7; cdr3_length: 13; clone_size: few; v_call: TRBV30; cdr3_aa: CAWSVGLAGEQYF; cdr3_nt: TGTGCCTGGAGTGTAGGCTTGGCCGGGGAGCAGTACTTC
d_call: TRBD2; j_call: TRBJ2-1; cdr3_length: 17; clone_size: .; v_call: TRBV11-2; cdr3_aa: CASKGWVAGDNGDEQFF; cdr3_nt: TGTGCCAGCAAAGGGTGGGTAGCGGGAGACAATGGTGATGAGCAGTTCTTC